This is a list of T cell receptor beta chains from one sample in a study of blood T cell repertoires in COVID-19. TCRdb's copy holds only in-frame clones and misses some; the assay was immunoSEQ multiplex PCR. The sample yields tens of thousands of clones, 82% seen once. Sequenced material: peripheral blood. The receptors shown here come from a woman aged 55-69 years with acute or convalescent COVID-19. The CDR3 runs from the conserved cysteine through the conserved F or W. The D gene is left open where the match is weak. Clone sizes are given selectively: once, few, many, or a class where the clone is expanded.

TRBV4-1	TRBD1	.	TRBJ1-4	CASSIYRGEKLFF	TGCGCCAGCAGCATTTACAGGGGTGAAAAACTGTTTTTT
TRBV5-1	.	.	TRBJ1-1	CASSLIPKAEGTEAFF	TGCGCCAGCAGCTTGATCCCGAAGGCCGAGGGCACTGAAGCTTTCTTT
TRBV4-2	.	.	TRBJ2-7	CASSPDAGSYEQYF	TGTGCCAGCAGCCCAGATGCAGGCAGCTACGAGCAGTACTTC
TRBV4-1	.	.	TRBJ2-7	CASSHREHFSYEQYF	TGCGCCAGCAGCCACCGGGAACACTTCTCCTACGAGCAGTACTTC
TRBV3-1/TRBV3-2	.	.	TRBJ1-1	CASSHLAENTEAFF	TGTGCCAGCAGCCATCTGGCGGAGAACACTGAAGCTTTCTTT
TRBV2	TRBD1	.	TRBJ1-1	CASSPREGAASTEAFF	TGTGCCAGCAGTCCTCGGGAGGGGGCGGCGAGCACTGAAGCTTTCTTT
TRBV18	.	.	TRBJ1-1	CASSPDNPGGTEAFF	TGTGCCAGCTCACCGGACAACCCGGGCGGCACTGAAGCTTTCTTT
TRBV30	.	few	TRBJ1-5	CAWSREGNQPQHF	TGTGCCTGGAGCAGGGAGGGGAATCAGCCCCAGCATTTT
TRBV4-1	TRBD1	.	TRBJ1-4	CASSWRAGGQGAENEKLFF	TGCGCCAGCAGTTGGAGAGCCGGGGGACAGGGGGCTGAGAATGAAAAACTGTTTTTT
TRBV2	.	few	TRBJ1-5	CASSERGLSNQPQHF	TGTGCCAGCAGTGAGAGGGGGTTGAGCAATCAGCCCCAGCATTTT
TRBV4-2	TRBD1	.	TRBJ1-6	CASGTGKNSPLHF	TGTGCCAGCGGGACAGGGAAGAATTCACCCCTCCACTTT
TRBV19	.	.	TRBJ2-4	CASSIKGRNIQYF	TGTGCCAGTAGTATTAAAGGGAGGAACATTCAGTACTTC
TRBV28	TRBD2	.	TRBJ2-5	CASKRGGQETQYF	TGTGCCAGCAAGCGGGGGGGCCAAGAGACCCAGTACTTC
TRBV5-4	.	.	TRBJ1-2	CASREQGTYGYTF	TGTGCCAGCAGGGAACAGGGAACGTATGGCTACACCTTC
TRBV10-2	.	.	TRBJ1-6	CASTTATRDNSPLHF	TGCGCCAGCACCACCGCTACTAGAGATAATTCACCCCTCCACTTT
TRBV5-1	.	.	TRBJ1-4	CASSLYAGFNEKLFF	TGCGCCAGCAGCTTGTATGCAGGGTTTAATGAAAAACTGTTTTTT
TRBV6-2/TRBV6-3	TRBD1	once	TRBJ1-2	CASSQEPGRGLMTSAGGYTF	TGTGCCAGCAGTCAGGAGCCCGGTAGGGGGCTGATGACCTCCGCAGGCGGCTACACCTTC
TRBV5-1	TRBD1	.	TRBJ1-6	CASSLFTGDNSPLHF	TGCGCCAGCAGCTTATTCACAGGGGATAATTCACCCCTCCACTTT
TRBV7-9	TRBD1	.	TRBJ1-3	CASSLAGTGARRSGNTIYF	TGTGCCAGCAGCTTAGCGGGGACAGGGGCTAGGAGGTCTGGAAACACCATATATTTT
TRBV5-5	.	.	TRBJ2-1	CASSYQGWVQFF	TGTGCCAGCAGCTACCAGGGGTGGGTGCAGTTCTTC
TRBV5-1	TRBD1	.	TRBJ2-2	CASSGTGDTGELFF	TGCGCCAGCAGCGGGACAGGGGACACCGGGGAGCTGTTTTTT
TRBV6-5	.	.	TRBJ2-7	CASSTGRTRYEQYF	TGTGCCAGCAGCACAGGACGGACCCGGTACGAGCAGTACTTC
TRBV18	.	.	TRBJ1-2	CASSAVEGLAYGYTF	TGTGCCAGCTCAGCGGTTGAGGGTTTAGCCTATGGCTACACCTTC
TRBV18	.	few	TRBJ1-1	CASSPRKGGTEAFF	TGTGCCAGCTCACCACGTAAGGGGGGGACTGAAGCTTTCTTT
TRBV3-1/TRBV3-2	TRBD1	.	TRBJ2-6	CASSHRGQGASGANVLTF	TGTGCCAGCAGCCATCGCGGACAGGGCGCATCTGGGGCCAACGTCCTGACTTTC
TRBV29-1	.	once	TRBJ1-2	CSVGTTNYGYTF	TGCAGCGTTGGGACAACTAACTATGGCTACACCTTC
TRBV3-1/TRBV3-2	.	.	TRBJ1-2	CASSQAGRAISGGGYTF	TGTGCCAGCAGCCAAGCGGGCAGGGCAATATCCGGAGGGGGCTACACCTTC
TRBV6-5	TRBD1	.	TRBJ1-5	CASTPRATGLQPQHF	TGTGCCAGCACCCCCAGGGCGACAGGGCTTCAGCCCCAGCATTTT
TRBV9	.	.	TRBJ2-5	CASSGAWAETQYF	TGTGCCAGCAGCGGAGCATGGGCGGAGACCCAGTACTTC
TRBV19	TRBD1	.	TRBJ1-6	CASHYGTGGYNSPLHF	TGTGCCAGTCACTACGGGACAGGGGGTTATAATTCACCCCTCCACTTT
TRBV6-1	TRBD1	.	TRBJ1-1	CASSDPGGFSEAFF	TGTGCCAGCAGTGATCCAGGGGGCTTCTCTGAAGCTTTCTTT
TRBV19	.	.	TRBJ1-4	CASSIREALVGLQPKLFF	TGTGCCAGTAGTATACGAGAGGCTTTAGTCGGACTTCAGCCAAAACTGTTTTTT
TRBV5-1	TRBD1	.	TRBJ1-2	CASSLQGEYSYGYTF	TGCGCCAGCAGCTTACAGGGGGAGTACAGCTATGGCTACACCTTC
TRBV3-1/TRBV3-2	.	.	TRBJ1-3	CASSQFAGGASGNTIYF	TGTGCCAGCAGCCAATTCGCAGGTGGGGCCTCTGGAAACACCATATATTTT
TRBV19	.	.	TRBJ1-2	CASSIRREANYGYTF	TGTGCCAGTAGTATTAGGAGGGAAGCTAACTATGGCTACACCTTC
TRBV18	.	.	TRBJ1-1	CASSPGLNTEAFF	TGTGCCAGCTCACCAGGGCTGAACACTGAAGCTTTCTTT
TRBV6-6	.	.	TRBJ1-1	CASSGVTGDTEAFF	TGTGCCAGCAGTGGCGTCACGGGGGACACTGAAGCTTTCTTT
TRBV19	.	.	TRBJ1-1	CASSMPGEMNTEAFF	TGTGCCAGTAGTATGCCAGGGGAAATGAACACTGAAGCTTTCTTT
TRBV14	.	.	TRBJ1-6	CASSPGLYNSPLHF	TGTGCCAGCAGCCCGGGTCTTTATAATTCACCCCTCCACTTT
TRBV5-4	.	few	TRBJ1-1	CASSPTTGTGGRYTEAFF	TGTGCCAGCAGCCCAACCACGGGGACTGGGGGAAGATACACTGAAGCTTTCTTT
TRBV4-2	TRBD2	.	TRBJ2-1	CASSQSLAGGIYNEQFF	TGTGCCAGCAGCCAAAGTCTTGCGGGAGGGATCTACAATGAGCAGTTCTTC
TRBV6-1	.	.	TRBJ1-2	CASSEAVGGRRTF	TGTGCCAGCAGTGAAGCAGTCGGGGGGCGGCGCACCTTC
TRBV7-2	TRBD2	once	TRBJ2-2	CASSLVAGGLTGELFF	TGTGCCAGCAGCTTAGTCGCGGGGGGGCTCACCGGGGAGCTGTTTTTT
TRBV9	TRBD1	.	TRBJ2-3	CASSLTEGAPDTQYF	TGTGCCAGCAGCCTCACCGAGGGGGCCCCAGATACGCAGTATTTT